The clone carrying this T cell receptor beta chain was recorded once. Some clones are missing from TCRdb's copy, which holds only in-frame ones; the method was immunoSEQ multiplex PCR. The sample holds approximately 18,000 clones, roughly 90% seen once. This record comes from a study of PD-L1 blockade in urothelial cancer. The germline gives CDR1 SEHNR, CDR2 FQNEAQ (reference sequence). The CDR3 covers 15 residues. Trimming left V 2 bases short and J 1 base short, with 9 bases between. Time point here: pretreatment peripheral blood. This clonotype was sampled from a man in his 70s with urothelial cancer. The source was PBMCs, collected around atezolizumab (anti-PD-L1) treatment. This chain connects TRBV7-9 to TRBJ1-5; weak D call: TRBD1 (5 bases). The CDR3 is CASSLSGPSNQPQHF. The CDR3 coding sequence is TGTGCCAGCAGCTTATCAGGGCCCAGCAATCAGCCCCAGCATTTT.